This TCR beta chain was sequenced for a study of T cell responses to AZD1222 COVID-19 vaccine. Study-level findings and limits: Repertoire samples came only from after the peak T cell response. Reportedly, nearly half the spike-specific TCRs target unmutated variant regions. In a largely white British group with more females than males, clonal diversity was possibly underestimated. Dominant at 160-218 and 743-854, vaccine-associated CD4 TCRs also spanned spike.

The trim removed 7 bases at V and 5 bases at J, leaving 15 bases unmatched. Germline V gene lookup returns CDR1 LNHDA and CDR2 SQIVND (reference sequence). The length of the CDR3 is 16 residues. With regard to this clone: Its antigen remains unknown.

Repertoires were generated with immunoSEQ multiplex PCR, while TCRdb's copy carries only in-frame clones and drops some. Of 130,000 or so clones listed, about 86% were seen once; the top ten hold 10% to 15%. Sample: peripheral blood, taken on day 0 of AZD1222 vaccination. This chain joins TRBV19 and TRBJ2-3, with TRBD1 identical over 7 bases. This TCR came from an adult in good health. CDR3 in amino acids: CASTYRGNGGKDTQYF. The DNA for the CDR3 is TGTGCCAGTACTTACAGGGGCAACGGCGGAAAAGATACGCAGTATTTT.